This T cell receptor beta chain was identified in a study of blood T cell repertoires in COVID-19. The protocol was immunoSEQ multiplex PCR, while the TCRdb copy is restricted to in-frame clones and leaves out a portion. This table has roughly 300,000 clones, 86% appearing once. Germline V lookup: CDR1 MNHEY, CDR2 SMNVEV (reference sequence). With 6 bases clipped from V and 6 bases from J, the junction kept 12 bases outside the gene matches. There are 15 residues in the CDR3. The sequence derives from a woman between 50 and 59 years old with acute or convalescent COVID-19. The chain has TRBV27 and TRBJ2-7; 9 bases are a match to TRBD1. Sequenced material: peripheral blood. As DNA, the CDR3 is TGTGCCAGCAGCTACCCGGGACAGGGTATCTCCGAGCAGTACTTC. Protein sequence: CASSYPGQGISEQYF.